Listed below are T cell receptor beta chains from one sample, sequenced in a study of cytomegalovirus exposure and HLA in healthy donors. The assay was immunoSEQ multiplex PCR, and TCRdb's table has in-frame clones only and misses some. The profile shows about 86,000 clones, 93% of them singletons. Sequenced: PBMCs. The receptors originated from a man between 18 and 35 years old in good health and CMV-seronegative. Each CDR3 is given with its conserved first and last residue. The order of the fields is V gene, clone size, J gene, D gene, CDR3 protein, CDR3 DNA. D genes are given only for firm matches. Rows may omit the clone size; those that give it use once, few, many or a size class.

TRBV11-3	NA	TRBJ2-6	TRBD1	CASSFAQGAVGANVLTF	TGTGCCAGCAGCTTCGCCCAGGGGGCTGTGGGGGCCAACGTCCTGACTTTC
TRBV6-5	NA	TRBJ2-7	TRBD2	CASRGGIIYEQYF	TGTGCCAGCAGGGGAGGGATAATCTACGAGCAGTACTTC
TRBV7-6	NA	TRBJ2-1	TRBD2	CASSSVRSEGGSSYNEQFF	TGTGCCAGCAGCTCCGTCAGGAGTGAGGGCGGGAGCTCCTACAATGAGCAGTTCTTC
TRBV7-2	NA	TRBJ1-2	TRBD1	CASSSQGAESGYTF	TGTGCCAGCAGCTCACAGGGGGCTGAGAGTGGCTACACCTTC
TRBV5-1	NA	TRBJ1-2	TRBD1	CASSAGQGREGYTF	TGCGCCAGCAGCGCGGGACAGGGCCGGGAGGGCTACACCTTC
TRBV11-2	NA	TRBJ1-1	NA	CASSPLRGRITEAFF	TGTGCCAGCAGCCCACTGAGGGGGAGAATTACTGAAGCTTTCTTT
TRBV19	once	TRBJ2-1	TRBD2	CASSIGGGLYNEQFF	TGTGCCAGTAGTATAGGGGGGGGACTTTACAATGAGCAGTTCTTC
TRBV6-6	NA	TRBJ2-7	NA	CASSIGEGQSEYF	TGTGCCAGCAGCATCGGGGAAGGACAGAGCGAATACTTC
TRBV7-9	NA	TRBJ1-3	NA	CASSLWRELSGNTIYF	TGTGCCAGCAGCTTATGGCGGGAACTCTCTGGAAACACCATATATTTT
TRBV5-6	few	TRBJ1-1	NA	CASSLELEAFF	TGTGCCAGCAGCTTGGAGCTTGAAGCTTTCTTT
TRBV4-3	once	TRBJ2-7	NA	CASSARGAYEQYF	TGCGCCAGCAGCGCCCGCGGCGCTTACGAGCAGTACTTC
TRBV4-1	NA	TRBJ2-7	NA	CASSPTGAYEQYF	TGCGCCAGCAGCCCCACCGGGGCCTACGAGCAGTACTTC
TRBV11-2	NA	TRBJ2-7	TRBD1	CANRTGGEYEQYF	TGTGCCAACCGGACAGGGGGCGAATACGAGCAGTACTTC
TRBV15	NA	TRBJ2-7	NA	CATSGSSGTYEQYF	TGTGCCACCAGCGGATCTTCGGGGACCTACGAGCAGTACTTC
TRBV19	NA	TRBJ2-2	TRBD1	CASRLRTGGAGGELFF	TGTGCCAGTAGGCTAAGGACAGGGGGCGCGGGCGGGGAGCTGTTTTTT
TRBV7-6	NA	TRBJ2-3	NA	CASSRTTDTQYF	TGTGCCAGCAGCCGGACTACAGATACGCAGTATTTT
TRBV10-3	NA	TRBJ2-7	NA	CAISVQTYEQYF	TGTGCCATCAGTGTGCAGACCTACGAGCAGTACTTC
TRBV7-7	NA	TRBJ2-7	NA	CASSLARTGGEQYF	TGTGCTAGCAGCTTAGCGCGTACAGGTGGGGAGCAGTACTTC
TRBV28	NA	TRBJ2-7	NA	CASSSTRMGYEQYF	TGTGCCAGCAGTTCGACCAGGATGGGCTACGAGCAGTACTTC
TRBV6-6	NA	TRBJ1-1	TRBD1	CASTGTGYTEAFF	TGTGCCAGCACCGGGACAGGTTACACTGAAGCTTTCTTT
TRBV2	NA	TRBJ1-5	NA	CASSEGAVANQPQHF	TGTGCCAGCAGTGAAGGGGCGGTAGCGAATCAGCCCCAGCATTTT
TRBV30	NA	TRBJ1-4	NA	CAWSVSRTVNEKLFF	TGTGCCTGGAGTGTAAGTCGGACAGTTAATGAAAAACTGTTTTTT
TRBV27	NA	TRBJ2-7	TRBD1	CASSLPGQEVWEQYF	TGTGCCAGCAGTTTACCCGGACAGGAAGTTTGGGAGCAGTACTTC
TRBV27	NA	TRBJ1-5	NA	CASSPGGFNNQPQHF	TGTGCCAGCAGCCCAGGAGGGTTTAACAATCAGCCCCAGCATTTT
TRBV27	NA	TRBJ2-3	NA	CASSTTGSPQYF	TGTGCCAGCAGTACTACAGGGAGTCCGCAGTATTTT
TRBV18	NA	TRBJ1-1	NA	CASSPLIPNRMNTEAFF	TGTGCCAGCTCACCACTAATTCCTAACCGTATGAACACTGAAGCTTTCTTT
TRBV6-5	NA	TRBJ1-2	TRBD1	CASSYLRGRESGYTF	TGTGCCAGCAGTTACCTCAGGGGGCGCGAAAGTGGCTACACCTTC
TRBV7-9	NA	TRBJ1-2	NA	CASNDRVLYGYTF	TGTGCCAGCAACGACCGGGTCCTCTATGGCTACACCTTC
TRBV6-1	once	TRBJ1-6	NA	CANSGRSLNSPLHF	TGTGCCAACTCGGGGAGGAGTTTGAATTCACCCCTCCACTTT
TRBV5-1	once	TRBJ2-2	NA	CASSSRALDTGELFF	TGCGCCAGCAGCTCCAGGGCGCTTGACACCGGGGAGCTGTTTTTT
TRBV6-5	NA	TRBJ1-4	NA	CASSPEHNEKLFF	TGTGCCAGCAGCCCCGAACACAATGAAAAACTGTTTTTT
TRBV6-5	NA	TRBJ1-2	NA	CASSYSTETNYGYTF	TGTGCCAGCAGTTACTCTACTGAAACTAACTATGGCTACACCTTC
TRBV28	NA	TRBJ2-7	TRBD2	CASSSPGGSSYEQYF	TGTGCCAGCAGTTCCCCGGGGGGAAGCTCCTACGAGCAGTACTTC
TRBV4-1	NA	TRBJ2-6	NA	CASSFVPTGTGANVLTF	TGCGCCAGCAGCTTCGTCCCTACAGGGACCGGGGCCAACGTCCTGACTTTC
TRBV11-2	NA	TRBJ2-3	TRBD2	CASSLGTSGGRDTQYF	TGTGCCAGCAGCTTGGGGACTAGCGGGGGTAGAGATACGCAGTATTTT
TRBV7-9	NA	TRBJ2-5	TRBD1	CASSSWTGQETQYF	TGTGCCAGCAGCTCGTGGACAGGGCAAGAGACCCAGTACTTC
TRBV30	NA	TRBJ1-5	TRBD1	CAWEASGGQPQHF	TGTGCCTGGGAGGCTTCAGGGGGTCAGCCCCAGCATTTT
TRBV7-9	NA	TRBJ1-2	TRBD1	CASSSLDRDWGYTF	TGTGCCAGCAGCTCCCTGGACAGGGATTGGGGCTACACCTTC
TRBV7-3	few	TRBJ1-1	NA	CASSAFGGLNTEAFF	TGTGCCAGCAGCGCGTTCGGGGGTTTGAACACTGAAGCTTTCTTT
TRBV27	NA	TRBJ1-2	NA	CASRSGVGYTF	TGTGCCAGCAGATCCGGGGTTGGCTACACCTTC
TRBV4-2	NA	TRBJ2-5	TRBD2	CASSVTSGRPQETQYF	TGTGCCAGCAGCGTTACTAGCGGGAGGCCACAAGAGACCCAGTACTTC
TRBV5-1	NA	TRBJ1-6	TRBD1	CASSLAGTGTSPLHF	TGCGCCAGCAGCTTGGCCGGGACAGGGACCTCACCCCTCCACTTT
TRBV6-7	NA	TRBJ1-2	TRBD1	CASSFRGVGYGYTF	TGTGCCAGCAGTTTCAGGGGGGTAGGCTATGGCTACACCTTC
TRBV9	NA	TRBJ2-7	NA	CASSVGGVTGYEQYF	TGTGCCAGCAGCGTAGGGGGAGTCACCGGCTACGAGCAGTACTTC
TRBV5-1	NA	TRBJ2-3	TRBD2	CASSLREADTQYF	TGCGCCAGCAGCTTGCGGGAGGCAGATACGCAGTATTTT
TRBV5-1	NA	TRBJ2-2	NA	CASSLDMRGSRLFF	TGCGCCAGCAGCTTGGATATGAGGGGGTCGCGGCTGTTTTTT
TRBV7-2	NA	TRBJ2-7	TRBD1	CASSQGGQGPREQYF	TGTGCCAGCAGCCAGGGGGGACAGGGGCCTAGGGAGCAGTACTTC
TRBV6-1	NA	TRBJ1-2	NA	CASSGGGGRDGYTF	TGTGCCAGCAGTGGGGGCGGGGGACGAGATGGCTACACCTTC
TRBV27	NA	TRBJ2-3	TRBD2	CASRAYSGFSTDTQYF	TGTGCCAGCCGAGCCTATAGCGGGTTTAGCACAGATACGCAGTATTTT
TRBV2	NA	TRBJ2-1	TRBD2	CATTSVREQFF	TGTGCCACTACTAGCGTCCGTGAGCAGTTCTTC
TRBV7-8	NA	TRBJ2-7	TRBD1	CASRHTGTGGAIYEQYF	TGTGCCAGCAGACACACCGGGACAGGGGGCGCAATCTACGAGCAGTACTTC
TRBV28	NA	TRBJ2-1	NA	CASSLTGVNEQFF	TGTGCCAGCAGTTTAACGGGGGTCAATGAGCAGTTCTTC
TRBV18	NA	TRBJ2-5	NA	CASSSRSAGEETQYF	TGTGCCAGCTCCTCGAGGTCTGCAGGGGAGGAGACCCAGTACTTC
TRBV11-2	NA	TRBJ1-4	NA	CASSLVGHKDEKLFF	TGTGCCAGCAGCTTAGTGGGGCATAAAGATGAAAAACTGTTTTTT
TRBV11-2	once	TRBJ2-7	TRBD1	CASRKGTGGAYEQYF	TGTGCCAGCAGGAAGGGGACAGGAGGGGCCTACGAGCAGTACTTC
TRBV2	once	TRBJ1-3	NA	CASRHRDISGNTIYF	TGTGCCAGCAGGCACCGGGACATCTCTGGAAACACCATATATTTT
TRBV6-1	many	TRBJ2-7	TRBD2	CASSEETSGSYEQYF	TGTGCCAGCAGTGAAGAGACTAGCGGGTCCTACGAGCAGTACTTC
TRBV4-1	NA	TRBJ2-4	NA	CASSQDPRGMDIQYF	TGCGCCAGCAGCCAAGATCCGAGAGGGATGGACATTCAGTACTTC
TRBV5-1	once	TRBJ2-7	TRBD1	CASSLNRGSGYEQYF	TGCGCCAGCAGCTTAAACAGGGGTTCGGGCTACGAGCAGTACTTC
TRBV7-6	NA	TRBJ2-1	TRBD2	CASSRNSGVYDNEQFF	TGTGCCAGCAGCCGAAATAGCGGGGTTTATGACAATGAGCAGTTCTTC